This TCR beta chain was profiled in a study of shared clonotypes between healthy human individuals. For the study at large: The plates for each donor numbered three CD4 naive, three CD4 memory, two CD8 naive and one CD8 memory.

The CDR3 has 14 amino acids. Germline values: CDR1 ENHRY, CDR2 SYGVKD. V shed 6 bases, J shed 10 bases, and the junction held 5 bases outside the gene matches. Every subset's genomic DNA went evenly onto several immunoSEQ plates. Generated by immunoSEQ multiplex PCR, the TCRdb table keeps only in-frame clones and is missing some. The data contain millions of clones, 85% to 95% of them singletons. The study, taken as a whole, reports: Depth of sequencing was expected to influence donor clonotype sharing. Since donors were few, the genetic and exposure-history diversity represented was limited.

Concerning this clone: Its antigen is undetermined.

This chain links TRBV10-3 with TRBJ2-1, with 14 bases lining up with TRBD2. The clonotype comes from a man younger than 35 in good health. The sequencing sample was made of naive CD4+ T cells sorted from blood. The sample's subset: CD45RA+ positively selected. This chain's CDR3 is CAISRTSGRIEQFF. CDR3 nucleotides: TGTGCCATCAGCCGGACTAGCGGGAGGATCGAGCAGTTCTTC.